Shown below are 18 T cell receptor beta chains from a single sample sequenced in a study of cytomegalovirus exposure and HLA in healthy donors. TCRdb's copy holds only in-frame clones and misses some; the assay was immunoSEQ multiplex PCR. The top ten clones hold roughly 4.3% of a sample with approximately 150,000 clones, 87% of them seen once. Material for sequencing was PBMCs. These receptors originate from a man between 18 and 35 years old in good health and CMV-seropositive.

The chain joins TRBV28 to TRBJ2-7; TRBD1 agrees at 8 bases. The CDR3 length is 14 residues. The V and J ends lost 5 bases and 1 base, in that order; junction bases with no gene match: 4. CDR1 and CDR2 from the germline V gene are MDHEN and SYDVKM. As DNA, the CDR3 is TGTGCCAGCAGTGCCAACAGGGGGTCCTACGAGCAGTACTTC. Translating it yields CASSANRGSYEQYF. Filled out from reference TRBV28 and TRBJ2-7, the complete variable domain reads DVKVTQSSRYLVKRTGEKVFLECVQDMDHENMFWYRQDPGLGLRLIYFSYDVKMKEKGDIPEGYSVSREKKERFSLILESASTNQTSMYLCASSANRGSYEQYFGPGTRLTVT.

V and J are TRBV5-4 and TRBJ1-2, with TRBD1 matching over 7 bases. Germline values: CDR1 SGHNT, CDR2 YYREEE (reference sequence). The CDR3 spans 14 residues. With 3 bases clipped from V and 7 bases from J, the junction kept 9 bases outside the gene matches. For the CDR3, the DNA is TGTGCCAGCAGCTCTCTTCTGGGGACAGTTGGCTACACCTTC. It yields the protein CASSSLLGTVGYTF.

The genes are TRBV5-1 and TRBJ1-4; D unclear. Trimming shortened V by 2 bases and J by 4 bases, and 15 bases separated the two germline ends. Per the germline V gene, CDR1 is SGHRS and CDR2 is YFSETQ. This CDR3 contains 16 residues. The CDR3 region is CASSFFPSGNNEKLFF. CDR3 in DNA: TGCGCCAGCAGCTTTTTCCCGTCCGGGAATAATGAAAAACTGTTTTTT.

The V and J genes are TRBV7-9 and TRBJ2-1; weak D call: TRBD1 (5 bases). The CDR3 is made up of 13 amino acids. Trimming removed 5 bases from V and 10 bases from J, with 15 bases in between. Germline V lookup: CDR1 SEHNR, CDR2 FQNEAQ (reference sequence). CDR3 coding DNA: TGTGCCAGCAGCCCGCATGGGGCGAACGAGCAGTTCTTC. Amino acid sequence: CASSPHGANEQFF.

This rearrangement joins TRBV5-1 to TRBJ2-2; 7 bases line up with TRBD1. With 0 bases clipped from V and 6 bases from J, the junction kept 11 bases outside the gene matches. Germline lookup yields CDR1 SGHRS and CDR2 YFSETQ. The CDR3 runs to 17 residues. The CDR3 coding sequence is TGCGCCAGCAGCTTGGCGCCCGGGACAGAGGATCCCGGGGAGCTGTTTTTT. It encodes CASSLAPGTEDPGELFF. The whole variable domain, filled in from reference TRBV5-1 and TRBJ2-2, reads KAGVTQTPRYLIKTRGQQVTLSCSPISGHRSVSWYQQTPGQGLQFLFEYFSETQRNKGNFPGRFSGRQFSNSRSEMNVSTLELGDSALYLCASSLAPGTEDPGELFFGEGSRLTVL.

This chain joins TRBV15 and TRBJ1-2, with 8 bases that match TRBD1. The V and J ends lost 3 bases and 5 bases, in that order; junction bases with no gene match: 5. Germline loops: CDR1 LNHNV, CDR2 YYDKDF (reference sequence). The CDR3 has 14 amino acids. The CDR3 reads CATSSPGQGYGYTF. The CDR3 DNA follows: TGTGCCACCAGCAGTCCTGGACAGGGTTATGGCTACACCTTC.

V and J are TRBV2 and TRBJ1-2; 10 bases agree with TRBD1. The CDR3 spans 15 residues. Germline V gives CDR1 SNHLY, CDR2 FYNNEI. The junction had 7 bases not matched to a gene; V was cut back by 3 bases and J by 6 bases. CDR3 nucleotide sequence: TGTGCCAGCAGTGACCCGGACAGGGGGGTGCATGGCTACACCTTC. The encoded protein is CASSDPDRGVHGYTF.

CDR3 coding DNA: TGTGCCAGCAGCTTAATAGCGGACCGCACAGATACGCAGTATTTT. Its protein is CASSLIADRTDTQYF. The chain has TRBV5-6 and TRBJ2-3, with TRBD2 as a possible D gene (6 bases). The germline V and J ends were trimmed by 2 bases and 1 base, with 11 bases remaining between them. The CDR3 is 15 amino acids. The germline gives CDR1 SGHDT, CDR2 YYEEEE.

The V call is TRBV10-3, the J call TRBJ2-1, with 10 bases fitting TRBD1. The junction had 8 bases not matched to a gene; V was cut back by 6 bases and J by 6 bases. CDR1 is ENHRY and CDR2 is SYGVKD in the germline V gene. This CDR3 comprises 15 residues. Written as DNA, the CDR3 is TGTGCCATCAGCTTTCCGGGACAGGGGATCAATGAGCAGTTCTTC. Protein sequence: CAISFPGQGINEQFF.

The V call is TRBV13, the J call TRBJ1-1, with 8 bases lining up with TRBD1. Germline lookup yields CDR1 PRHDT and CDR2 FYEKMQ (reference sequence). There are 18 residues in the CDR3. With 0 bases clipped from V and 0 bases from J, the junction kept 9 bases outside the gene matches. The CDR3: CASSLGRQGRALNTEAFF. The CDR3 DNA reads TGTGCCAGCAGCTTAGGCCGACAGGGGAGGGCCTTGAACACTGAAGCTTTCTTT. Full variable domain (outside the CDR3, taken from reference TRBV13 and TRBJ1-1): AAGVIQSPRHLIKEKRETATLKCYPIPRHDTVYWYQQGPGQDPQFLISFYEKMQSDKGSIPDRFSAQQFSDYHSELNMSSLELGDSALYFCASSLGRQGRALNTEAFFGQGTRLTVV.

The J gene is TRBJ1-5, the V gene TRBV30; D not resolved. The germline V gene encodes CDR1 GTSNPN and CDR2 SVGIG (reference sequence). This CDR3 spans 14 amino acids. V lost 1 base and J 3 bases, leaving 10 bases between the germline ends. The chain's CDR3 is CAWSANSYNQPQHF. The CDR3 DNA sequence: TGTGCCTGGAGTGCCAACAGCTACAATCAGCCCCAGCATTTT.

A few counts support this clone. The V call is TRBV28, the J call TRBJ2-6; 10 positions agree with TRBD2. Germline V gene sequence: CDR1 MDHEN, CDR2 SYDVKM. The CDR3 length is 18 residues. The V and J ends lost 4 bases and 3 bases, in that order; junction bases with no gene match: 9. The CDR3 DNA reads TGTGCCAGCAGTTCCCTAAGCGGGGGGGCCGTTGGGGCCAACGTCCTGACTTTC. It encodes CASSSLSGGAVGANVLTF. The full variable domain, in which reference TRBV28 and TRBJ2-6 provide the parts outside the CDR3, is DVKVTQSSRYLVKRTGEKVFLECVQDMDHENMFWYRQDPGLGLRLIYFSYDVKMKEKGDIPEGYSVSREKKERFSLILESASTNQTSMYLCASSSLSGGAVGANVLTFGAGSRLTVL.

The V call is TRBV28, the J call TRBJ1-4; D is unclear. CDR1 and CDR2 from the germline V gene are MDHEN and SYDVKM. The CDR3 consists of 15 residues. V was trimmed by 2 bases and J by 4 bases, leaving 11 bases between them. CDR3 protein: CASSLVGEVNEKLFF. The CDR3 nucleotides read TGTGCCAGCAGTTTAGTCGGAGAAGTTAATGAAAAACTGTTTTTT.

This chain joins TRBV7-9 and TRBJ1-1; possible D gene TRBD1, 5 bases. Germline-derived CDR1 and CDR2 are SEHNR and FQNEAQ (reference sequence). V gave up 3 bases and J gave up 5 bases, with 13 bases separating them. The CDR3 spans 14 residues. This CDR3 is CASSLPGVGTEAFF. CDR3 coding DNA: TGTGCCAGCAGCTTGCCGGGGGTGGGGACTGAAGCTTTCTTT.

The J gene is TRBJ2-1, the V gene TRBV30; the D gene is possibly TRBD2 (6 bases). CDR3 size: 12 residues. Per germline, CDR1 GTSNPN and CDR2 SVGIG (reference sequence). The ends were cut back, 3 bases at V and 6 bases at J, with 9 bases in the middle. The CDR3 loop reads CAWRRGGNEQFF. Written as DNA, the CDR3 is TGTGCCTGGAGGCGGGGCGGCAATGAGCAGTTCTTC.

The chain links TRBV19 to TRBJ1-2; D remains ambiguous. Germline V gene data show CDR1 as LNHDA and CDR2 as SQIVND (reference sequence). The CDR3 runs to 11 residues. V lost 1 base and J lost 8, with 5 bases in between. The CDR3: CASSIGAGYTF. In DNA form, the CDR3 reads TGTGCCAGTAGTATAGGCGCGGGCTACACCTTC.

This clone appeared a single time. J is TRBJ1-4 and V is TRBV6-6; tentative D call: TRBD1 (5 bases). CDR3 size: 14 residues. Trimming stripped 2 bases from V and 8 bases from J, with 12 bases between. CDR1 is MNHNY, CDR2 SVGAGI, per germline (reference sequence). CDR3 region: CASSYLGAREKLFF. CDR3 nucleotide sequence: TGTGCCAGCAGTTACCTAGGGGCCAGAGAAAAACTGTTTTTT.

The V and J genes are TRBV5-1 and TRBJ2-7; D is possibly TRBD1 (5 bases). The V and J ends lost 4 bases and 2 bases respectively, with 13 bases between them. Germline CDR1 and CDR2: SGHRS and YFSETQ. The CDR3 extends over 14 amino acids. CDR3: CASSSTVQAYEQYF. Here the CDR3 DNA reads TGCGCCAGCAGCAGTACAGTACAGGCCTACGAGCAGTACTTC. The full variable domain, its missing parts supplied by reference TRBV5-1 and TRBJ2-7, is KAGVTQTPRYLIKTRGQQVTLSCSPISGHRSVSWYQQTPGQGLQFLFEYFSETQRNKGNFPGRFSGRQFSNSRSEMNVSTLELGDSALYLCASSSTVQAYEQYFGPGTRLTVT.